This entry lists 5 T cell receptor beta chains sequenced from one sample in a study of shared clonotypes between healthy human individuals. This table comes from immunoSEQ multiplex PCR, and its TCRdb copy is limited to in-frame clones, with some not included. The sample records about 2.1 million clones, just over 90% being singletons. Only CD45RO-negative cells positively selected for CCR7 counted as naive CD8 cells, so terminally differentiated effector memory CD45RA+ cells were excluded. Material: naive CD8+ T cells from PBMCs. The receptors were gathered from a man in his late teens or twenties in good health. Some clones in this sample may be carry-over from other donors' samples.

This clone came up a few times. The rearrangement uses TRBV19 and TRBJ1-5; D is uncertain. This CDR3 spans 15 amino acids. Germline V gene data show CDR1 as LNHDA and CDR2 as SQIVND (reference sequence). Trimming shortened V by 4 bases and J by 1 base, and 11 bases separated the two germline ends. The chain's CDR3 is CASSTSYGSNQPQHF. CDR3 DNA: TGTGCCAGTAGTACGAGTTACGGGAGCAATCAGCCCCAGCATTTT.

Comments on this clone: The sample has other DNA sequences that encode this CDR3 too. This sequence joins TRBV27 and TRBJ2-1; a weak D match, TRBD1 (5 bases). Germline loops: CDR1 MNHEY, CDR2 SMNVEV (reference sequence). This CDR3 spans 13 amino acids. Trimming pared 4 bases from V and 3 bases from J, leaving 7 bases between. The CDR3 bases are TGTGCCAGCAGTTACGACAGCTACAATGAGCAGTTCTTC. It translates to CASSYDSYNEQFF.

This sequence joins TRBV5-1 and TRBJ1-1; 10 nucleotides agree with TRBD1. Per the germline V gene, CDR1 is SGHRS and CDR2 is YFSETQ. The J segment lost 5 bases and the V segment lost 3 bases, leaving 10 bases of the junction unmatched. The CDR3 totals 16 residues. DNA of the CDR3: TGCGCCAGCAGCTCGGGACAGGGGTGGATGGAGACTGAAGCTTTCTTT. It specifies CASSSGQGWMETEAFF.

The rearrangement links TRBV7-6 to TRBJ2-6, with a weak D call TRBD2 (6 bases). The V end lost 0 bases, the J end lost 3 bases, and 9 bases lay between the germline ends. CDR3 length equals 16 residues. Germline V gives CDR1 SGHVS, CDR2 FNYEAQ. The CDR3 bases are TGTGCCAGCAGCTTAGCGCCGGGGGTTGGGGCCAACGTCCTGACTTTC. This sequence encodes CASSLAPGVGANVLTF. Full variable domain (rest looked up from reference TRBV7-6 and TRBJ2-6): GAGVSQSPRYKVTKRGQDVALRCDPISGHVSLYWYRQALGQGPEFLTYFNYEAQQDKSGLPNDRFSAERPEGSISTLTIQRTEQRDSAMYRCASSLAPGVGANVLTFGAGSRLTVL.

Regarding this clone: This CDR3 is also generated by other DNA sequences in the sample. The chain has TRBV10-3 and TRBJ2-7, with D perhaps given as TRBD1 or TRBD2 (6 bases each). V was cut by 6 bases and J by 2 bases, with 11 bases left in between. Germline CDR1 and CDR2: ENHRY and SYGVKD. This CDR3 contains 13 residues. This CDR3 reads CAISGGTAYEQYF. Here the CDR3 DNA reads TGTGCCATCAGCGGGGGCACAGCCTACGAGCAGTACTTC.